This is a list of T cell receptor beta chains from one sample in a study of blood T cells in healthy people across ages. TCRdb reanalysed the 5' RACE reads using MiXCR and keeps one entry per CDR3 protein. The sample yields around 1,500,000 distinct CDR3 sequences, roughly 40% seen once. The sample taken for sequencing was blood. These receptors were taken from a woman aged 18-29 years in good health. Both conserved end residues are part of each CDR3. Each record gives: clone size, J gene, V gene, CDR3 protein. Clone size is stated in some rows and not others, as once, few, many or a class when expanded.

>once|TRBJ2-7|TRBV6-1
CASKSIQGAPKLDEQYF
>-|TRBJ1-2|TRBV21-1
CASSKAVKARLPNYGYTF
>-|TRBJ2-7|TRBV6-1
CASSATATTYEQYF
>few|TRBJ1-4|TRBV4-1
CASSPIEGYGEKLFF
>-|TRBJ2-7|TRBV20-1
CSARDTVRQEYGQYF
>-|TRBJ2-2|TRBV4-1
CASTWDSRNTGELFF
>few|TRBJ2-7|TRBV7-8
CASSLDAAPGLKQYF
>few|TRBJ2-7|TRBV11-2
CASSLGARGQEYF
>-|TRBJ2-7|TRBV6-1
CASSPRFPGQASYEQYF
>-|TRBJ2-3|TRBV5-5
CASSRGTGGRVDTQYF
>once|TRBJ1-5|TRBV2
CASSEVFWDGNQPQHF
>few|TRBJ1-4|TRBV29-1
CSVAGTGVEELFF
>-|TRBJ1-2|TRBV14
CASSQEYKGGNYGYTF
>few|TRBJ1-1|TRBV4-1
CASSQGWTGGASTEAFF
>few|TRBJ1-2|TRBV12-3/TRBV12-4
CASSLRQTTWYGYTF
>few|TRBJ2-3|TRBV27
CASRDRGLTDTQYF
>-|TRBJ2-7|TRBV5-1
CASRPRDSSNEQYF
>-|TRBJ2-7|TRBV5-5
CARRQKLPGDRNPQYF
>-|TRBJ1-4|TRBV4-1
CASSQGLLTGNNEKLFF
>-|TRBJ2-1|TRBV12-3/TRBV12-4
CASSLGLAGGRNEQFF
>-|TRBJ2-7|TRBV6-7
CASSPPVTPTEQYF
>few|TRBJ2-5|TRBV12-5
CASGPGTGNSVQYF
>-|TRBJ2-3|TRBV4-1
CASSQDVGTDTQYF
>few|TRBJ2-5|TRBV12-3/TRBV12-4
CASSTRTSGQETQYF
>few|TRBJ1-2|TRBV29-1
CSDAPGYTF
>few|TRBJ2-3|TRBV25-1
CASSNGWRGGDTQYF
>few|TRBJ2-1|TRBV27
CASSLSINEQFF
>few|TRBJ1-1|TRBV27
CASSKTITDLNTEAFF
>-|TRBJ2-7|TRBV4-3
CASSQDSSGRSSYEQYF
>-|TRBJ1-1|TRBV20-1
CSASIQLNTEAFF
>-|TRBJ2-3|TRBV13
CASSLGALDTDTQYF
>-|TRBJ2-3|TRBV12-5
CAPNRATNTQYF
>-|-|TRBV14
CASSHLDRAYEQYF
>-|TRBJ2-3|TRBV5-1
CASSPQGQGTDTQYF